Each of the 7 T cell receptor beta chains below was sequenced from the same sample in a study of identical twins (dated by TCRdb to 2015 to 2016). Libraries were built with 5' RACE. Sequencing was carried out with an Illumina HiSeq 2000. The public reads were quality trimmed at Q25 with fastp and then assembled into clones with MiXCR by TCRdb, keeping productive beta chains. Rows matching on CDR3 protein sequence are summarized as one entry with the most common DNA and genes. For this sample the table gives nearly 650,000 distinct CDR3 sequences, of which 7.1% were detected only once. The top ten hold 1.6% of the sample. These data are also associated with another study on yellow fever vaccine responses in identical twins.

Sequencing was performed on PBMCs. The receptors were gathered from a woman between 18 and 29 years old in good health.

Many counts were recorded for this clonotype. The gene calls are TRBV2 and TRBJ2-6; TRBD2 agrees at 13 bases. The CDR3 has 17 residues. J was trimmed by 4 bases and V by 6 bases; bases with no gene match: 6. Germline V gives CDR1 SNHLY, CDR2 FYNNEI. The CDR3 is CASSRTSGGAGANVLTF. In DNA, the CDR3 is TGTGCCAGCAGCCGGACTAGCGGGGGAGCCGGGGCCAACGTCCTGACTTTC.

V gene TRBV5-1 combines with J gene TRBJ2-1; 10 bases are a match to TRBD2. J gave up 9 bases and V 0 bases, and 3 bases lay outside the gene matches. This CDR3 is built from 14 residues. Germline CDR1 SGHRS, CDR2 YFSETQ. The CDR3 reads CASSLAASGSEQFF. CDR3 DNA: TGCGCCAGCAGCTTGGCCGCTAGCGGGAGTGAGCAGTTCTTC.

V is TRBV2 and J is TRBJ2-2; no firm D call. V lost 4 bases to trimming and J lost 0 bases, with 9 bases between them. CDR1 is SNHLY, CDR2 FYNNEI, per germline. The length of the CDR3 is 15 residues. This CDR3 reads CASSGSPTNTGELFF. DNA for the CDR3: TGTGCCAGCAGTGGGAGCCCCACGAACACCGGGGAGCTGTTTTTT.

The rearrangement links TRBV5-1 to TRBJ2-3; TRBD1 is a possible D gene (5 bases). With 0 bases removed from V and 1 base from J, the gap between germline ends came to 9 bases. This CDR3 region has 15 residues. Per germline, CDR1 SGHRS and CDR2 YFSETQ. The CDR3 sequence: CASSLALQGTDTQYF. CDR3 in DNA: TGCGCCAGCAGCTTGGCCTTACAGGGCACAGATACGCAGTATTTT.

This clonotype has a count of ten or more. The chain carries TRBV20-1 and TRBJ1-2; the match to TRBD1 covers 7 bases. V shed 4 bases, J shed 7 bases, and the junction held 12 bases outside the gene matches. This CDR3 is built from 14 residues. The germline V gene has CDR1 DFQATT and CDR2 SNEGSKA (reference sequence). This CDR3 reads CSATTGTVVSGYTF. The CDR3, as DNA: TGCAGTGCTACAACCGGGACAGTCGTCTCTGGCTACACCTTC.

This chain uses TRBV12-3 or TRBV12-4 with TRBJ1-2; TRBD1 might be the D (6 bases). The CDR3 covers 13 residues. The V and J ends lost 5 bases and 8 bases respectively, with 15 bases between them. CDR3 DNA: TGTGCCAGCAGTCCAACAGGGCTAGGAGGCTACACCTTC. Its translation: CASSPTGLGGYTF.

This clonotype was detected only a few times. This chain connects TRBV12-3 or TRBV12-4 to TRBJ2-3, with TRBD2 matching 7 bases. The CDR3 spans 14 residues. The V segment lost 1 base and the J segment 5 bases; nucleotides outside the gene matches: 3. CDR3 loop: CASSLGLAIDTQYF. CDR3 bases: TGTGCCAGCAGTTTAGGACTAGCTATAGATACGCAGTATTTT.